This T cell receptor beta chain derives from a study of identical twins (dated by TCRdb to 2016 to 2017). About the study as a whole: TCR alpha and beta repertoires from monozygotic twins, unrelated adults of various ages and cord blood were deep-sequenced to test whether fetal clonotypes persist. To rule out contamination, the twin experiments were replicated at different times with different library preparation protocols. What the authors observed across the whole study: Conclusions relied on cross-sectional statistical analysis, since the same donors could not be followed over many years. Abundant cord blood beta clonotypes had fewer insertions, young adult naive repertoires showed a similar but weaker trend, and memory repertoires showed no such trend. A weaker excess of twin sharing was found in beta out-of-frame sequences because the signal-to-noise ratio was lowered by fewer shared sequences. Compared with coincidental sharing between unrelated individuals, out-of-frame TCR alpha sequences shared between twins showed an excess of sequences with low generation probability. Invariant T cells such as MAIT and iNKT could partly confound zero-insertion analyses, though diverse VJ usage argued against this for most clonotypes. In monozygotic twins, out-of-frame TCR alpha sharing was systematically underestimated by recombination models, although the models agreed with sharing between unrelated individuals.

This clonotype showed up many times. Its antigen target is currently unknown. No clone much larger than this one lies a single base away; base qualities are absent. All donors were healthy Caucasians. Three pairs of female monozygotic twins, all aged roughly 18 to 30 years, made up the twin cohort. Peripheral blood mononuclear cells were the source from which RNA for the TCR libraries was isolated. The germline V gene (reference sequence) yields LNHNV for CDR1 and YYDKDF for CDR2. Trimming at the junction amounts to 1 base on V and 0 bases on J, and the germline ends lie 6 bases apart. There are 15 amino acids in the CDR3, from cysteine to phenylalanine inclusive. Here the CDR3 DNA is all that survives: 45 bases in frame from base 1. Libraries came from 5' RACE. Sequenced using an Illumina HiSeq 2000. Template switching added a universal primer binding site, and the final cDNA carried a unique molecular identifier that allowed TCR cDNA molecules to be counted accurately. First-strand cDNA for TCR alpha and beta chains was synthesized from specific primers in the conserved constant-segment region. To control for contamination, every cDNA library carried two barcodes: a SMART-Mk sample barcode plus Illumina barcodes. TruSeq adapter sequences along with Illumina sample barcodes were introduced in two successive PCR steps. TCR alpha and beta cDNA libraries were sequenced on the Illumina HiSeq platform with custom primers. Concerning the study's data processing: Unique molecular identifiers were extracted from raw reads with MiGEC, and CDR3 positions were determined with MiXCR. For each individual, recombination models were inferred using an EM algorithm with the repgenHMM and IGoR tools. Shared clonotype analysis was performed with the tcR package in R, normalizing sharing by the product of cloneset sizes. Out-of-frame nonproductive sequences were analyzed to study raw recombination free of thymic and clonal selection effects. Using fastp at Q25 and MiXCR, TCRdb reprocessed the public reads and kept productive beta chains. Entries that share a CDR3 protein sequence are merged under the most common genes and DNA. TCRdb's processing, not the authors', yielded these V and J calls. This sample has 500,000 to 650,000 distinct CDR3 sequences in its table, and about 7% of those were observed once. Roughly 1.6% of the sample goes to the ten largest clones.

The same specimen was also included in a second study, on yellow fever vaccine responses in identical twins. As that second study puts it: The authors reported that the T cell response to vaccination in identical twins appeared partly convergent and partly personalized. In the study, vaccine-responding T cell clones were precisely tracked in identical twins.

The receptor comes from a woman aged 18-29 years in good health. Recombination connected TRBV15 to TRBJ2-2; a confident D gene designation cannot be given. The specimen sequenced was PBMCs. In nucleotides, the sequence is TGTGCCACCAGCAGAGCCTTAACGAACACCGGGGAGCTGTTTTTT. It specifies CATSRALTNTGELFF.